A single sample gave rise to the 17 T cell receptor beta chains below, sequenced in a study of blood T cells in healthy people across ages. Primed by a sample-barcoded 5' primer and a J-beta primer mix, a second PCR proceeded for about 6 to 12 cycles. TCRdb re-called the 5' RACE reads through MiXCR, storing one row per CDR3 protein. In the table there are approximately 1,100,000 distinct CDR3 sequences, under 45% of which are singletons. The material sequenced was blood. The origin of the receptors is a woman aged 55-70 years in good health.

This clonotype was counted only a few times. The chain recombines TRBV5-1 with TRBJ2-5; tentatively, D is TRBD2 (6 bases). Germline CDR1 reads SGHRS; CDR2 reads YFSETQ. There are 15 residues in the CDR3. Trimming removed 2 bases from V and 4 bases from J, with 15 bases in between. CDR3 in amino acids: CASSLEAGPIETQYF. Written as DNA, the CDR3 is TGCGCCAGCAGCTTAGAGGCGGGACCCATAGAGACCCAGTACTTC.

V gene TRBV20-1 combines with J gene TRBJ2-7, with TRBD2 matching over 7 bases. This CDR3 spans 19 amino acids. The germline gives CDR1 DFQATT, CDR2 SNEGSKA (reference sequence). The trim removed 1 base at V and 0 bases at J, leaving 18 bases unmatched. CDR3 sequence reads: CSARGWPLGGLSTSYEQYF. As DNA, the CDR3 is TGCAGTGCTAGAGGTTGGCCTTTGGGGGGACTATCCACCTCCTACGAGCAGTACTTC.

This clonotype appeared once. The V and J genes are TRBV6-1 and TRBJ2-3; the match to TRBD2 covers 12 bases. Looked up from germline, CDR1 is MNHNS and CDR2 is SASEGT. This CDR3 is built from 15 residues. V was pared by 3 bases and J by 4 bases, with 2 bases of the junction left unmatched. The CDR3 DNA reads as TGTGCCAGCAGTGACCTAGCGGGAGGGGCAGATACGCAGTATTTT. Protein: CASSDLAGGADTQYF.

V gene TRBV20-1 combines with J gene TRBJ2-1, with D possibly matching TRBD1 (6 bases). V lost 0 bases to trimming and J lost 9 bases, with 15 bases between them. CDR3 length equals 14 residues. Germline CDR1 is DFQATT and CDR2 is SNEGSKA (reference sequence). CDR3 sequence: CSARDRDRSTEQFF. Here the CDR3 DNA reads TGCAGTGCTAGAGATCGAGACAGGAGCACTGAGCAGTTCTTC.

This clonotype appeared a few times. The chain has TRBV12-3 or TRBV12-4 and TRBJ2-5; maybe TRBD2 (5 bases). Near its end, the DNA agrees better with TRBJ2-7, so the J call may be wrong. The CDR3 sequence is 13 residues long. The chain's CDR3 is CASSPTGNHEQYF. The DNA of the CDR3 is TGTGCCAGCAGTCCCACGGGGAACCACGAGCAGTACTTC.

Only a few counts were recorded for this clonotype. A single base separates this from a much larger clone, so it may be a read error. V and J are TRBV5-1 and TRBJ2-1, with TRBD2 matching 10 bases. Gene TRBJ2-7 matches the end of the DNA better, so the J call may be wrong. Germline CDR1 reads SGHRS; CDR2 reads YFSETQ. This CDR3 is 15 amino acids long. Written as DNA, the CDR3 is TGCGCCAGCAGCTCTAGCGGGAGCTCCTACAATGAGCAGTACTTC. Its translation: CASSSSGSSYNEQYF.

This clonotype was detected only a few times. This chain links TRBV12-3 or TRBV12-4 with TRBJ2-5, with TRBD1 matching over 7 bases. With V trimmed by 6 bases and J by 5 bases, 9 bases remained unmatched. There are 14 residues in the CDR3. The CDR3 region is CASRQTGEKETQYF. The CDR3 coding sequence is TGTGCCAGCAGGCAAACAGGGGAGAAGGAGACCCAGTACTTC.

This clonotype was found once. The gene calls are TRBV7-9 and TRBJ2-3; D may match TRBD1 or TRBD2 (6 bases each). From germline, CDR1 is SEHNR and CDR2 FQNEAQ (reference sequence). The CDR3 is 17 amino acids. The V end was cut by 5 bases, the J end by 0 bases, with 18 bases between. Here the CDR3 reads CASSRGTGARSTDTQYF. CDR3 in DNA: TGTGCCAGCAGCCGCGGTACGGGGGCCAGGAGCACAGATACGCAGTATTTT.

A few counts support this clonotype. The gene calls are TRBV27 and TRBJ2-4; 14 bases are shared with TRBD2. The V gene's germline CDR1 is MNHEY and CDR2 SMNVEV (reference sequence). With V trimmed by 1 base and J by 7 bases, 6 bases remained unmatched. The CDR3 loop spans 17 amino acids. The CDR3 DNA follows: TGTGCCAGCAGTTTATTACAGACTAGCGGGAGGGCGAACATTCAGTACTTC. It encodes CASSLLQTSGRANIQYF.

This clonotype was seen a handful of times. This sequence joins TRBV20-1 and TRBJ2-6, with 10 bases that match TRBD2. V lost 2 bases to trimming and J lost 1 base; unmatched junction nucleotides: 2. The CDR3 contains 16 residues. The germline V gene has CDR1 DFQATT and CDR2 SNEGSKA (reference sequence). CDR3: CSARSSGRSGANVLTF. The DNA of the CDR3 is TGCAGTGCTAGAAGTAGCGGGAGGTCTGGGGCCAACGTCCTGACTTTC.

This clonotype was detected a few times. This sequence joins TRBV29-1 and TRBJ1-2; D gene unclear. The CDR3 runs to 15 residues. Germline assignment: CDR1 SQVTM and CDR2 ANQGSEA. Trimming cost V 7 bases and J 0 bases, with 18 bases left between them. CDR3 bases: TGCAGCGCGGATTTAGGAGAGAGTCCTAACTATGGCTACACCTTC. Protein: CSADLGESPNYGYTF.

The chain combines TRBV12-3 or TRBV12-4 with TRBJ2-3, with 7 bases lining up with TRBD1. The J segment lost 4 bases and the V segment lost 2 bases, leaving 9 bases of the junction unmatched. This CDR3 has 16 amino acids. The CDR3 nucleotides read TGTGCCAGCAGTTTACAGGAGCTCCAGGGGGCAGATACGCAGTATTTT. Its protein product is CASSLQELQGADTQYF.

This sequence joins TRBV11-2 and TRBJ2-5, with D possibly matching TRBD1 (5 bases). The J call is in doubt because the DNA end fits TRBJ2-7 better. Per the germline V gene, CDR1 is SGHAT and CDR2 is FQNNGV. The CDR3 has 14 residues. CDR3 bases: TGTGCCAGCGGGGCGTCCCGAAGACTCTACGAGCAGTACTTC. It specifies CASGASRRLYEQYF.

In its sample, this clonotype was seen a few times. This CDR3 reads CAISATGGNTEAFF. For the CDR3, the DNA is TGTGCCATCAGTGCTACAGGGGGCAACACTGAAGCTTTCTTT. The chain carries TRBV10-3 and TRBJ1-1; 9 bases map to TRBD1. With 4 bases clipped from V and 2 bases from J, the junction kept 2 bases outside the gene matches. Germline-derived CDR1 and CDR2 are ENHRY and SYGVKD. The CDR3 runs to 14 residues.

The gene calls are TRBV6-1 and TRBJ2-3; 7 bases fit TRBD2. CDR3 length: 16 amino acids. V lost 2 bases to trimming and J lost 4 bases; unmatched junction nucleotides: 9. Germline values: CDR1 MNHNS, CDR2 SASEGT. The CDR3: CASSERGRAFADTQYF. The CDR3 nucleotides read TGTGCCAGCAGTGAACGTGGGAGGGCCTTCGCAGATACGCAGTATTTT.

V usage is TRBV20-1 and J usage is TRBJ2-5; D may be TRBD2 (6 bases). Trimming shortened V by 4 bases and J by 2 bases, and 14 bases separated the two germline ends. The CDR3 sequence is 14 residues long. Germline-derived CDR1 and CDR2 are DFQATT and SNEGSKA (reference sequence). DNA for the CDR3: TGCAGTGCTACCCCCTTGGGGAGGCAAGAGACCCAGTACTTC. It codes for CSATPLGRQETQYF.

This chain links TRBV6-5 with TRBJ2-1; either TRBD1 or TRBD2 may supply D (5 bases each). V was shortened by 0 bases and J by 3 bases, with 18 bases between the two germline ends. CDR3 size: 18 residues. CDR1 is MNHEY and CDR2 is SVGAGI in the germline V gene. CDR3 sequence reads: CASSYSGVGYGHYNEQFF. CDR3 DNA: TGTGCCAGCAGTTACTCGGGGGTCGGGTATGGACACTACAATGAGCAGTTCTTC.